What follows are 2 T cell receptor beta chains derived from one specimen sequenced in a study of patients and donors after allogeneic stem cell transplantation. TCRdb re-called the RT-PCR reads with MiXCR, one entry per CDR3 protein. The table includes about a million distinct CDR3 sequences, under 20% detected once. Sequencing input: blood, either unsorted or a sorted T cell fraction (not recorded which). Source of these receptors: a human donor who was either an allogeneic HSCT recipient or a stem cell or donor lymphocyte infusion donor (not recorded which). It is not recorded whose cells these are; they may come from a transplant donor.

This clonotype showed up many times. CDR3 sequence (DNA): TGCGCCAGCAACGGGGGGGCCGGTCGAGAGACCCAGTACTTC. Amino acid sequence: CASNGGAGRETQYF. The chain recombines TRBV5-1 with TRBJ2-5, with 8 bases fitting TRBD2. The CDR3 spans 14 residues. The trim removed 6 bases at V and 4 bases at J, leaving 8 bases unmatched. Germline-derived CDR1 and CDR2 are SGHRS and YFSETQ.

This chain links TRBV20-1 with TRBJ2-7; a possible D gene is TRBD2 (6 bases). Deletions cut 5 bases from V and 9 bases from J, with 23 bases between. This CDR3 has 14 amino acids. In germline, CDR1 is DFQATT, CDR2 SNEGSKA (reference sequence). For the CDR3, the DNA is TGCAGTGCTCTCGGCGCTAGCGCCATCGGAGCGCAGTACTTC. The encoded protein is CSALGASAIGAQYF.